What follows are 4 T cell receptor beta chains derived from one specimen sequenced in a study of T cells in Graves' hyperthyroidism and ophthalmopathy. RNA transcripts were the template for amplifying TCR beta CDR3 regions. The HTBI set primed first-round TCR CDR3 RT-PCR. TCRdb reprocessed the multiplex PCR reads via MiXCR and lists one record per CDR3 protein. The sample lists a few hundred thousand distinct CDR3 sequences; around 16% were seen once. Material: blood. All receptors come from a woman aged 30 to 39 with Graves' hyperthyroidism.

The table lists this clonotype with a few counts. This chain's CDR3 is CASRLGQNSYEQYF. Here the CDR3 DNA reads TGTGCCAGCAGACTGGGACAGAACTCCTACGAGCAGTACTTC. The rearrangement uses TRBV6-1 and TRBJ2-7; 7 bases match TRBD1. Germline CDR1 MNHNS, CDR2 SASEGT. With 6 bases clipped from V and 0 bases from J, the junction kept 5 bases outside the gene matches. The CDR3 runs to 14 residues.

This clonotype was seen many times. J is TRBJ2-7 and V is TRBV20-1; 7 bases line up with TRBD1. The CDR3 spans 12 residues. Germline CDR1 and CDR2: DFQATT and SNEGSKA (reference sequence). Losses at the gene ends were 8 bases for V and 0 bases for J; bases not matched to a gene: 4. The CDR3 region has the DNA TGCAGTCCAGGGGGTAGCTCCTACGAGCAGTACTTC. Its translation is CSPGGSSYEQYF.

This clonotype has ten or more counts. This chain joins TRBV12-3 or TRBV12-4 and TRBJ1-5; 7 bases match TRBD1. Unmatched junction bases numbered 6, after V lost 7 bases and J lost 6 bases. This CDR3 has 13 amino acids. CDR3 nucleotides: TGTGCCAGCACGGGACAGTTCGGTCAGCCCCAGCATTTT. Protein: CASTGQFGQPQHF.

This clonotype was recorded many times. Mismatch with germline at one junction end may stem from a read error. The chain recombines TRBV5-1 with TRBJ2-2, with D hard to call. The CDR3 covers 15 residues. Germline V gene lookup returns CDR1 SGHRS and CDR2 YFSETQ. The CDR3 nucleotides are TGTGCCAGCAGCTTAGATCGTCCCAACACCGGGGAGCTGTTTTTT. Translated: CASSLDRPNTGELFF.